The clone carrying this T cell receptor (beta chain) occurred many times. Antigen unknown. This specimen comes from a study of blood T cells in healthy people across ages. Donor samples were obtained from healthy Caucasian individuals from Russia, aged 6 to 90. Isolated per sample were at least 6.5 million PBMCs. The study, taken as a whole, reports: Unsorted PBMCs blocked a conclusive comparison of naive and antigen-experienced cells. There was a strong correlation between TCR beta diversity and naive T cell percentage.

A second about 6 to 11 cycle PCR used barcoded and J-beta primers. TCRdb used MiXCR to reprocess the 5' RACE reads, holding one entry per CDR3 protein. The sample lists about 670,000 distinct CDR3 sequences; over 40% were seen once. CDR3 length: 13 amino acids. V shed 8 bases, J shed 8 bases, and the junction held 8 bases outside the gene matches. The germline V gene has CDR1 SNHLY and CDR2 FYNNEI. The source of this sequence is a woman aged 80 or over in good health. J is TRBJ1-2 and V is TRBV2; 10 nucleotides line up with TRBD1. The specimen sequenced was blood. CDR3 in DNA: TGTGCCAGCCGGGACAGGGGCATAGAAGGCTACACCTTC. Its protein product is CASRDRGIEGYTF.